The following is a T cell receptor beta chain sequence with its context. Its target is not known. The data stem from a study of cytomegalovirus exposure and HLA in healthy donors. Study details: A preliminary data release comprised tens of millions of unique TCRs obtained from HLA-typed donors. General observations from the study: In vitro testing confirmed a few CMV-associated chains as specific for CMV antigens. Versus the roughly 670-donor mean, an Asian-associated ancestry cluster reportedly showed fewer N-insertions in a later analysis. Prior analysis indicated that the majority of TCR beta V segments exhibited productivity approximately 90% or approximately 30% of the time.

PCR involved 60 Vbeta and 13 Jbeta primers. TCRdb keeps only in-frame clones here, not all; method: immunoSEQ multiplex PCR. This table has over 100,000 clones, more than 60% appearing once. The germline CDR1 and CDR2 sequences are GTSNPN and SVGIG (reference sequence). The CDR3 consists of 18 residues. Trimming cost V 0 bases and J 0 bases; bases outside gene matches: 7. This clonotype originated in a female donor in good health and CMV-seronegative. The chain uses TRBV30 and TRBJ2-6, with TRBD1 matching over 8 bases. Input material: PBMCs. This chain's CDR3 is CAWSVKRTGISGANVLTF. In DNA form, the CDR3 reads TGTGCCTGGAGTGTTAAGAGGACAGGGATCTCTGGGGCCAACGTCCTGACTTTC.